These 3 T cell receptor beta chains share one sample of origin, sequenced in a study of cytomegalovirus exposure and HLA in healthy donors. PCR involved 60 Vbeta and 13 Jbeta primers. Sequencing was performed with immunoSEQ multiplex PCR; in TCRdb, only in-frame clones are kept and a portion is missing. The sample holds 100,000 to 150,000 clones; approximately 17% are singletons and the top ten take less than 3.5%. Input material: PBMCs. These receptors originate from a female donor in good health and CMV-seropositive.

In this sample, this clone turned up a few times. This CDR3 is CASSLLLRTEYPNYGYTF. CDR3 sequence (DNA): TGTGCCAGCAGCTTGCTTCTCCGGACAGAATATCCAAACTATGGCTACACCTTC. The chain uses TRBV5-6 and TRBJ1-2, with a possible D match to TRBD1 (6 bases). V lost 1 base, J lost 2 bases, and 21 bases lay in between. CDR3 length: 18 residues. The germline CDR1 and CDR2 sequences are SGHDT and YYEEEE.

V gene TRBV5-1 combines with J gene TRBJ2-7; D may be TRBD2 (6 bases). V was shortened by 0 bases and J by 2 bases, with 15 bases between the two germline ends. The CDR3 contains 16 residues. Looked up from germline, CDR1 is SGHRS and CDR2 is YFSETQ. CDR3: CASSLVPLGGTYEQYF. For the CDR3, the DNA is TGCGCCAGCAGCTTGGTTCCCCTTGGCGGGACCTACGAGCAGTACTTC.

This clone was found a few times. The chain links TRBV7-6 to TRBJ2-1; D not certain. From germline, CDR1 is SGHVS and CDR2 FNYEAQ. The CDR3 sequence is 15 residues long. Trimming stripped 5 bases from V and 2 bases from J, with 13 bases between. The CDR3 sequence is CASSHDFSTYNEQFF. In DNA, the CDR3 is TGTGCCAGCAGCCACGACTTTAGCACCTACAATGAGCAGTTCTTC.